These 14 T cell receptor beta chains were all obtained from the same sample, sequenced in a study of vaccination and CD4 T cells after COVID-19. Treatment here: roughly 10-day PBMC culture with coronavirus spike peptide pools or control peptides (ViraFEST assay). The Oncomine TCR Beta short-read assay generated sequence data from the DNA of cultured CD4+ T cells. TCRdb re-called the PCR reads through MiXCR, storing one row per CDR3 protein. The data contain some 13,000 distinct CDR3 sequences, around half of them singletons. No antigens are known for them. Sequenced material: CD4+ T cells from blood, cultured in vitro. These receptors were collected from a human donor who had recovered from COVID-19.

The chain couples TRBV12-3 or TRBV12-4 to TRBJ1-5; D uncertain. V gave up 6 bases and J gave up 7 bases, with 13 bases separating them. The CDR3 sequence is 13 residues long. CDR3 nucleotides: TGTGCCAGCAGCCCAAATTCCGGGCAGCCCCAGCATTTT. This sequence encodes CASSPNSGQPQHF.

The V call is TRBV29-1, the J call TRBJ2-2; 8 positions agree with TRBD1. Germline V gives CDR1 SQVTM, CDR2 ANQGSEA. The trim removed 6 bases at V and 0 bases at J, leaving 3 bases unmatched. This CDR3 region has 14 residues. The CDR3 DNA is TGCAGCGTAGGGACAGGCGCGAACACCGGGGAGCTGTTTTTT. The encoded protein is CSVGTGANTGELFF.

This chain connects TRBV6-5 to TRBJ2-7, with TRBD2 matching over 10 bases. Looked up from germline, CDR1 is MNHEY and CDR2 is SVGAGI. J lost 3 bases, V lost 0 bases, and 5 bases had no gene match. The CDR3 totals 16 residues. In nucleotides, the CDR3 is TGTGCCAGCAGTTACTCGGCTAGCGGGAGAGGCTACGAGCAGTACTTC. It yields the protein CASSYSASGRGYEQYF.

In this sample, this clonotype turned up once. The chain is built from TRBV6-2 or TRBV6-3 and TRBJ2-5; weak D call: TRBD2 (5 bases). The CDR3 runs 16 residues. Germline loops: CDR1 MNHEY, CDR2 SVGEGT. V lost 6 bases, J lost 5 bases, and 22 bases lay in between. The CDR3 sequence: CASSHNPDGQRETQYF. In DNA form, the CDR3 reads TGTGCCAGCAGCCACAACCCGGACGGCCAGCGGGAGACCCAGTACTTC.

The chain uses TRBV9 and TRBJ2-5, with TRBD1 matching over 9 bases. V lost 3 bases to trimming and J lost 5 bases; unmatched junction nucleotides: 14. This CDR3 has 17 residues. Germline V gene sequence: CDR1 SGDLS, CDR2 YYNGEE. The CDR3 nucleotides read TGTGCCAGCAGCGACGATACAGGGGGCAAAGGTTGGGAGACCCAGTACTTC. Translated, it gives CASSDDTGGKGWETQYF.

This chain uses TRBV20-1 with TRBJ2-7; 14 bases line up with TRBD2. Germline V lookup: CDR1 DFQATT, CDR2 SNEGSKA (reference sequence). The CDR3 extends over 16 amino acids. V trimming: 6 bases; J trimming: 1 base; junction bases outside the gene matches: 8. CDR3 coding DNA: TGCAGTGCCAGACTAGCGGGAGGGCCGAGATCCTACGAGCAGTACTTC. It specifies CSARLAGGPRSYEQYF.

This clonotype was counted between two and nine times. The genes are TRBV20-1 and TRBJ2-3; D unresolved. The CDR3 is 14 amino acids. Deletions cut 3 bases from V and 1 base from J, with 11 bases between. The germline CDR1 and CDR2 sequences are DFQATT and SNEGSKA (reference sequence). In DNA form, the CDR3 reads TGCAGTGCTAGTGGGTTGATGCGCACAGATACGCAGTATTTT. Translating it yields CSASGLMRTDTQYF.

This clonotype was counted between two and nine times. The V call is TRBV7-2, the J call TRBJ2-3; the D gene is possibly TRBD2 (5 bases). The CDR3 has 14 residues. Germline V gene lookup returns CDR1 SGHTA and CDR2 FQGNSA. With 6 bases removed from V and 2 bases from J, the gap between germline ends came to 12 bases. CDR3 protein: CASREAVVTDTQYF. The CDR3 DNA is TGTGCCAGCAGGGAGGCCGTAGTCACAGATACGCAGTATTTT. Full variable domain (rest looked up from reference TRBV7-2 and TRBJ2-3): GAGVSQSPSNKVTEKGKDVELRCDPISGHTALYWYRQSLGQGLEFLIYFQGNSAPDKSGLPSDRFSAERTGGSVSTLTIQRTQQEDSAVYLCASREAVVTDTQYFGPGTRLTVL.

This chain connects TRBV20-1 to TRBJ2-5; a possible D gene is TRBD2 (6 bases). V shed 1 base and J shed 3 bases, with 21 bases lying between them. Germline CDR1 is DFQATT and CDR2 is SNEGSKA (reference sequence). CDR3 length: 17 amino acids. This CDR3 reads CSARGDLARRGKETQYF. The DNA of the CDR3 is TGCAGTGCTAGAGGGGATCTAGCGCGTAGAGGAAAAGAGACCCAGTACTTC.

The genes are TRBV6-1 and TRBJ2-3; 12 nucleotides agree with TRBD2. The J segment lost 1 base and the V segment lost 4 bases, leaving 3 bases of the junction unmatched. Germline V gene lookup returns CDR1 MNHNS and CDR2 SASEGT. The CDR3 loop spans 16 amino acids. Here the CDR3 reads CASSGLAGAGTDTQYF. The CDR3 DNA reads as TGTGCCAGCAGTGGACTAGCGGGAGCGGGCACAGATACGCAGTATTTT.

The J gene is TRBJ1-6, the V gene TRBV2; TRBD1 might be the D (6 bases). The CDR3 totals 14 residues. Germline-derived CDR1 and CDR2 are SNHLY and FYNNEI. V was trimmed by 3 bases and J by 6 bases, leaving 9 bases between them. DNA for the CDR3: TGTGCCAGCAGTGAGAGACAGGTTAATTCACCCCTCCACTTT. This gives the protein CASSERQVNSPLHF.

The V and J genes are TRBV7-9 and TRBJ2-6; tentatively, D is TRBD1 (6 bases). V was trimmed by 5 bases and J by 2 bases, leaving 10 bases between them. Looked up from germline, CDR1 is SEHNR and CDR2 is FQNEAQ (reference sequence). The CDR3 is 15 residues long. The CDR3: CASSLQGTGANVLTF. Written as DNA, the CDR3 is TGTGCCAGCAGCCTACAGGGAACTGGGGCCAACGTCCTGACTTTC.

CDR3 loop: CASARDSTSTDTQYF. In nucleotides, the CDR3 is TGTGCCAGCGCCAGGGACTCTACTAGCACAGATACGCAGTATTTT. The chain uses TRBV2 and TRBJ2-3, with D maybe TRBD2 (6 bases). V was pared by 8 bases and J by 0 bases, with 15 bases between. The CDR3 has 15 amino acids. CDR1 SNHLY and CDR2 FYNNEI come from the germline V gene.

The chain has TRBV28 and TRBJ1-4; D is possibly TRBD1 (6 bases). The CDR3 length is 19 residues. Between the trimmed V and J ends, which lost 5 bases and 8 bases, there was a span of 30 bases. Germline V gene data show CDR1 as MDHEN and CDR2 as SYDVKM. CDR3 sequence reads: CASSHQAGAPRGAYEKLFF. CDR3 bases: TGTGCCAGCAGTCACCAAGCAGGAGCTCCGAGGGGGGCATACGAAAAACTGTTTTTT.